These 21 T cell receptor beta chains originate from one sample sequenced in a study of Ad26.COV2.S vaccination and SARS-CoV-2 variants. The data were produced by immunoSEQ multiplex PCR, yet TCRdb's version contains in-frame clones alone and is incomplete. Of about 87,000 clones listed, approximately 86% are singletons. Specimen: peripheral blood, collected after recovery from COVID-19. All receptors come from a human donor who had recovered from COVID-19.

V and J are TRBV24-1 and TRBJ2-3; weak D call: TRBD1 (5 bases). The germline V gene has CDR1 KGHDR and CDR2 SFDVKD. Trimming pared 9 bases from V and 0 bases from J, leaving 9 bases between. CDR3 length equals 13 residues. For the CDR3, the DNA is TGTGCCACCGGAAGGGGCAGCACAGATACGCAGTATTTT. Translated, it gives CATGRGSTDTQYF.

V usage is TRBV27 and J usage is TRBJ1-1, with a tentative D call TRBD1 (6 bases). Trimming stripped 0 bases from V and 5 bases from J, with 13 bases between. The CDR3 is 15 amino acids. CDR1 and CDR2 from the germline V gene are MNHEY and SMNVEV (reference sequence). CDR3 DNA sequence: TGTGCCAGCAGTTTATCCAGGGGCGCGCGGACTGAAGCTTTCTTT. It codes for CASSLSRGARTEAFF.

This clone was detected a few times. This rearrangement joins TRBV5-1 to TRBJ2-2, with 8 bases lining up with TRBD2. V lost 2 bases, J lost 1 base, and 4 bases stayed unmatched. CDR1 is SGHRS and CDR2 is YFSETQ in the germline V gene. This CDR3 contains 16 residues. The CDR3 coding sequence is TGCGCCAGCAGCTTTGGGCTAGCGGGGAACACCGGGGAGCTGTTTTTT. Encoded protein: CASSFGLAGNTGELFF.

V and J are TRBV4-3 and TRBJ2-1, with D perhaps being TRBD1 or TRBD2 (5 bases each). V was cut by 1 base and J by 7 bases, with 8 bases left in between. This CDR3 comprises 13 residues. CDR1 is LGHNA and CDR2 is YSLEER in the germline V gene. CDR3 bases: TGCGCCAGCAGCCAAGGGGGCGGGAATGAGCAGTTCTTC. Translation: CASSQGGGNEQFF.

The CDR3 DNA reads TGTGCCAGCTCACAGAAAATAAGGGATACGCAGTATTTT. Its translation is CASSQKIRDTQYF. The genes are TRBV18 and TRBJ2-3; D unclear. V lost 4 bases to trimming and J lost 6 bases, with 11 bases between them. The CDR3 contains 13 residues. Germline V gene sequence: CDR1 KGHSH, CDR2 LQKENI.

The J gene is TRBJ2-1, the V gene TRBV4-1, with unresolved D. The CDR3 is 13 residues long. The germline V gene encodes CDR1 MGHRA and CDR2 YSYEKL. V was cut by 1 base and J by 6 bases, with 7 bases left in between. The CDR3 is CASSQVVFNEQFF. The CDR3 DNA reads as TGCGCCAGCAGCCAAGTGGTTTTCAATGAGCAGTTCTTC.

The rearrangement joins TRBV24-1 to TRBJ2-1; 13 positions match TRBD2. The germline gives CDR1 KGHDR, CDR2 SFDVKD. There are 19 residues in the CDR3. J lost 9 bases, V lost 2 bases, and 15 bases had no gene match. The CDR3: CATSDSRQPTSGRVSEQFF. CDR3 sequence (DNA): TGTGCCACCAGTGATTCTCGGCAGCCTACTAGCGGGAGGGTGTCTGAGCAGTTCTTC.

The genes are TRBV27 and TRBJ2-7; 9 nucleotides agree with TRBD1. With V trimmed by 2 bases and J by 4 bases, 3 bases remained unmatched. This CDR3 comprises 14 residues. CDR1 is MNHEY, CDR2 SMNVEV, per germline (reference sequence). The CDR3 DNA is TGTGCCAGCAGTTTAACACAGGGGGCTTACGAGCAGTACTTC. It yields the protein CASSLTQGAYEQYF.

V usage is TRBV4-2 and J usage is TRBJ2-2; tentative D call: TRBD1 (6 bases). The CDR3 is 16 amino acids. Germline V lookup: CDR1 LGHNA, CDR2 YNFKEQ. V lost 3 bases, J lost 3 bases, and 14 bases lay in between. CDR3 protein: CASSHHSTGDTGELFF. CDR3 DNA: TGTGCCAGCAGCCACCATTCGACAGGAGACACCGGGGAGCTGTTTTTT.

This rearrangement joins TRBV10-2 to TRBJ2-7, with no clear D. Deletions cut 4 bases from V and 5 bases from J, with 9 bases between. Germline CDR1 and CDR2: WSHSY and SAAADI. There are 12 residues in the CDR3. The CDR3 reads CASSVWVNEQYF. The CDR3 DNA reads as TGCGCCAGCAGTGTGTGGGTTAACGAGCAGTACTTC.

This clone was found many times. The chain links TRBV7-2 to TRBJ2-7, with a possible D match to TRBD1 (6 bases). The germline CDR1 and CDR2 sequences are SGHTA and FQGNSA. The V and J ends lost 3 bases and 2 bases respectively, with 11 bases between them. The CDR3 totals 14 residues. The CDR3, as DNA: TGTGCCAGCAGCTTGCGACAGGCCCCCTACGAGCAGTACTTC. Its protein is CASSLRQAPYEQYF.

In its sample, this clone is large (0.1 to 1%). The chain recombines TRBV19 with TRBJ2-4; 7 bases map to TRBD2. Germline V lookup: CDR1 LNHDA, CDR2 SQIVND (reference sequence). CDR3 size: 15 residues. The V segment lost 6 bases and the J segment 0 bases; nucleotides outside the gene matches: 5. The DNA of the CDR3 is TGTGCCAGTAGCGGCGGGAGTCTAGCCAAAAACATTCAGTACTTC. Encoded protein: CASSGGSLAKNIQYF.

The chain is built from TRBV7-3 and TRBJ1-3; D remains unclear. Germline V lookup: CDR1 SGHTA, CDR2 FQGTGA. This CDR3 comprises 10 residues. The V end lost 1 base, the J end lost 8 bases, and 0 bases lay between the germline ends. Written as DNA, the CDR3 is TGTGCCAGCAGCTTAAACACCATATATTTT. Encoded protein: CASSLNTIYF.

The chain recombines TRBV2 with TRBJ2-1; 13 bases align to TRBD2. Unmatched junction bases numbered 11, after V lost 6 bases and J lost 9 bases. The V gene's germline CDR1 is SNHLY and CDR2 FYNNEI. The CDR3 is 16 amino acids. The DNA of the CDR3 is TGTGCCAGCAGCCCATGGACTAGCGGGGGTGGGGGTGAGCAGTTCTTC. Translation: CASSPWTSGGGGEQFF.

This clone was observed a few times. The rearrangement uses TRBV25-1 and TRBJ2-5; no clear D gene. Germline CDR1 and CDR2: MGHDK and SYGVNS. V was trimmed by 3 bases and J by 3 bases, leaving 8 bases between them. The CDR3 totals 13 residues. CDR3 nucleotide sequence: TGTGCCAGCAGTGACTACCCGAAAGAGACCCAGTACTTC. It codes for CASSDYPKETQYF.

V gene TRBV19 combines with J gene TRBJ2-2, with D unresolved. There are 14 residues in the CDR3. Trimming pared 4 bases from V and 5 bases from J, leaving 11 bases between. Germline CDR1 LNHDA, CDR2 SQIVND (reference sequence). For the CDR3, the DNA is TGTGCCAGTAGTAAGGGATCGAGTACCGGGGAGCTGTTTTTT. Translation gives CASSKGSSTGELFF.

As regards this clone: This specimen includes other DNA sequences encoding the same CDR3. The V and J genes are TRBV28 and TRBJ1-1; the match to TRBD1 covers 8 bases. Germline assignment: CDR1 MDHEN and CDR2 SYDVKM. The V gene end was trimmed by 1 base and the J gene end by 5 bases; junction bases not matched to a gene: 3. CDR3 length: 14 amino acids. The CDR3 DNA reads TGTGCCAGCAGTTTATCAGGGGGCGGTACTGAAGCTTTCTTT. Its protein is CASSLSGGGTEAFF.

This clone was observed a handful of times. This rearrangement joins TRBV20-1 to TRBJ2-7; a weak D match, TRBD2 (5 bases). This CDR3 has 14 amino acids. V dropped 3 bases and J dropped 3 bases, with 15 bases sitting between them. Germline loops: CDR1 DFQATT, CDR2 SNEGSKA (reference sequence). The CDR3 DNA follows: TGCAGTGCTAGTGAGGGAGTTGGGGACTACGAGCAGTACTTC. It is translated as CSASEGVGDYEQYF.

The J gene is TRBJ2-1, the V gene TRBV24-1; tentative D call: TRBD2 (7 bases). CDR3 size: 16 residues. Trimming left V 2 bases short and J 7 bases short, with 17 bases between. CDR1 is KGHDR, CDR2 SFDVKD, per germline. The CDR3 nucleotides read TGTGCCACCAGTGATTCTACCAGGAGGGGGGGAAATGAGCAGTTCTTC. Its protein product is CATSDSTRRGGNEQFF.

The CDR3 nucleotides read TGTGCCAGCAGCCTGAATCTAGCGGGAGGAGGGGAGACCCAGTACTTC. This encodes CASSLNLAGGGETQYF. The genes are TRBV11-3 and TRBJ2-5; 11 bases line up with TRBD2. CDR3 size: 16 residues. The germline CDR1 and CDR2 sequences are SGHNT and YENEEA. The V gene end was trimmed by 5 bases and the J gene end by 5 bases; junction bases not matched to a gene: 10.

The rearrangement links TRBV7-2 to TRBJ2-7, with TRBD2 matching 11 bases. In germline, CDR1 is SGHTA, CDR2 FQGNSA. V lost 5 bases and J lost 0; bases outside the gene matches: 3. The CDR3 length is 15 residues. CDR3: CASSILAGVSYEQYF. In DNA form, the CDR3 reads TGTGCCAGCAGCATACTAGCGGGAGTCTCCTACGAGCAGTACTTC.